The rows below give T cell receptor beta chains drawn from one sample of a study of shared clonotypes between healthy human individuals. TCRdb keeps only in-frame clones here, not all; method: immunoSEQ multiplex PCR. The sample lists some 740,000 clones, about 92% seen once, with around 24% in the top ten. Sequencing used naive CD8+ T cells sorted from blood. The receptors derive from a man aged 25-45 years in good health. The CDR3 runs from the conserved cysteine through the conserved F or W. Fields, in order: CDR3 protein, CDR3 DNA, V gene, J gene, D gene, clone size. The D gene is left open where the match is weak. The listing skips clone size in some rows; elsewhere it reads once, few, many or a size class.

CDR3: CASSSMQAQPPETQYF
DNA: TGTGCCAGCAGCTCTATGCAGGCACAGCCCCCAGAGACCCAGTACTTC
V: TRBV7-9
J: TRBJ2-5
D: .
size: once

CDR3: CASRSSFYNEQFF
DNA: TGTGCCAGCAGGTCTAGCTTCTACAATGAGCAGTTCTTC
V: TRBV27
J: TRBJ2-1
D: .
size: few

CDR3: CASSPANYEQYF
DNA: TGTGCCAGCTCACCGGCGAACTACGAGCAGTACTTC
V: TRBV18
J: TRBJ2-7
D: .
size: .

CDR3: CASSGRGLNTEAFF
DNA: TGTGCCAGCAGTGGCAGGGGGCTGAACACTGAAGCTTTCTTT
V: TRBV6-1
J: TRBJ1-1
D: TRBD1
size: .

CDR3: CASSLLAGGHTGELFF
DNA: TGTGCCAGCAGCCTCCTAGCGGGAGGACACACCGGGGAGCTGTTTTTT
V: TRBV14
J: TRBJ2-2
D: TRBD2
size: .

CDR3: CASSSFRRWDTGELFF
DNA: TGTGCCAGTAGTAGTTTCAGGCGCTGGGACACCGGGGAGCTGTTTTTT
V: TRBV19
J: TRBJ2-2
D: .
size: .

CDR3: CASSRGQGITQPQHF
DNA: TGTGCCAGCAGCCGGGGACAGGGGATAACGCAGCCCCAGCATTTT
V: TRBV7-6
J: TRBJ1-5
D: TRBD1
size: once

CDR3: CASSDGPIVSGYTF
DNA: TGCGCCAGCAGTGACGGACCTATCGTCAGTGGCTACACCTTC
V: TRBV10-2
J: TRBJ1-2
D: .
size: .

CDR3: CSVEDSDRSYGYTF
DNA: TGCAGCGTTGAAGACTCGGACAGGTCCTATGGCTACACCTTC
V: TRBV29-1
J: TRBJ1-2
D: TRBD1
size: .

CDR3: CASRLLAGGNNEQFF
DNA: TGTGCCAGTAGACTACTAGCGGGAGGCAACAATGAGCAGTTCTTC
V: TRBV19
J: TRBJ2-1
D: TRBD2
size: .

CDR3: CASSFSSGLAKNIQYF
DNA: TGTGCCAGCAGCTTCTCTAGCGGGTTAGCCAAAAACATTCAGTACTTC
V: TRBV5-6
J: TRBJ2-4
D: TRBD2
size: .

CDR3: CASSFSRGIQPQHF
DNA: TGTGCCAGCAGTTTCAGCAGGGGGATTCAGCCCCAGCATTTT
V: TRBV27
J: TRBJ1-5
D: TRBD1
size: .

CDR3: CASTSWTVERKETQYF
DNA: TGCGCCAGCACTTCATGGACAGTGGAAAGGAAAGAGACCCAGTACTTC
V: TRBV5-1
J: TRBJ2-5
D: .
size: .

CDR3: CASSVGQGGENTEAFF
DNA: TGTGCCAGCAGCGTAGGACAGGGGGGAGAGAACACTGAAGCTTTCTTT
V: TRBV9
J: TRBJ1-1
D: TRBD1
size: .

CDR3: CASGSGLDGYTF
DNA: TGTGCTAGTGGTTCCGGGTTGGATGGCTACACCTTC
V: TRBV12-5
J: TRBJ1-2
D: .
size: .

CDR3: CASSVGSGRTNEQYF
DNA: TGTGCCAGCAGCGTGGGTAGCGGGAGGACCAACGAGCAGTACTTC
V: TRBV9
J: TRBJ2-7
D: TRBD2
size: .

CDR3: CASSLPGTGELFF
DNA: TGTGCCAGCAGCTTACCAGGGACCGGGGAGCTGTTTTTT
V: TRBV13
J: TRBJ2-2
D: .
size: .

CDR3: CASSLSRTSGRSPVLKQYF
DNA: TGTGCCAGCAGTTTATCGCGTACTAGCGGGAGATCCCCTGTTTTGAAGCAGTACTTC
V: TRBV28
J: TRBJ2-7
D: TRBD2
size: .

CDR3: CAISESMLGAGELFF
DNA: TGTGCCATCAGTGAGTCGATGTTAGGGGCCGGGGAGCTGTTTTTT
V: TRBV10-3
J: TRBJ2-2
D: .
size: .

CDR3: CASSPGDGKNIQYF
DNA: TGTGCCAGCAGTCCTGGGGACGGGAAAAACATTCAGTACTTC
V: TRBV27
J: TRBJ2-4
D: .
size: .

CDR3: CASSFNLAGGTDTQYF
DNA: TGTGCCAGCAGCTTTAATCTAGCGGGAGGCACAGATACGCAGTATTTT
V: TRBV7-6
J: TRBJ2-3
D: TRBD2
size: .

CDR3: CASSVAAGSYEQYF
DNA: TGTGCCAGCAGCGTAGCTGCGGGGAGCTACGAGCAGTACTTC
V: TRBV9
J: TRBJ2-7
D: .
size: .

CDR3: CASSLWGTDQPQHF
DNA: TGTGCCAGCAGTTTGTGGGGGACTGATCAGCCCCAGCATTTT
V: TRBV28
J: TRBJ1-5
D: .
size: .

CDR3: CSVSRRGGDEQFF
DNA: TGCAGCGTTTCCCGACGGGGAGGAGATGAGCAGTTCTTC
V: TRBV29-1
J: TRBJ2-1
D: .
size: .

CDR3: CASSSAVNQPQHF
DNA: TGTGCCAGCAGCAGTGCGGTGAATCAGCCCCAGCATTTT
V: TRBV7-9
J: TRBJ1-5
D: .
size: .

CDR3: CASMGEGWTDTQYF
DNA: TGTGCCAGCATGGGGGAGGGGTGGACAGATACGCAGTATTTT
V: TRBV6-5
J: TRBJ2-3
D: TRBD2
size: .

CDR3: CASSLLLGGSLSNEQFF
DNA: TGTGCCAGCAGCTTACTATTGGGGGGGTCCCTTTCCAATGAGCAGTTCTTC
V: TRBV7-3
J: TRBJ2-1
D: TRBD2
size: .

CDR3: CASSGSWDSGANVLTF
DNA: TGTGCCAGCAGTGGGAGTTGGGACTCTGGGGCCAACGTCCTGACTTTC
V: TRBV2
J: TRBJ2-6
D: .
size: .

CDR3: CASSLYVQETQYF
DNA: TGTGCCAGCAGCTTATACGTACAAGAGACCCAGTACTTC
V: TRBV7-7
J: TRBJ2-5
D: .
size: .

CDR3: CASSPPGDTQYF
DNA: TGTGCCAGCAGTCCCCCCGGAGATACGCAGTATTTT
V: TRBV27
J: TRBJ2-3
D: .
size: .

CDR3: CASSTGTLMAGYTF
DNA: TGTGCCAGCAGCACCGGGACCCTAATGGCGGGCTACACCTTC
V: TRBV2
J: TRBJ1-2
D: .
size: .

CDR3: CASSEKWGGNQPQHF
DNA: TGTGCCAGCAGCGAAAAATGGGGGGGCAATCAGCCCCAGCATTTT
V: TRBV5-6
J: TRBJ1-5
D: .
size: .

CDR3: CASSMTGGLQPQHF
DNA: TGTGCCAGCAGTATGACAGGGGGCTTGCAGCCCCAGCATTTT
V: TRBV27
J: TRBJ1-5
D: TRBD1
size: .

CDR3: CASSEAIGVGEKLFF
DNA: TGTGCCAGCAGTGAAGCTATAGGGGTGGGAGAAAAACTGTTTTTT
V: TRBV6-1
J: TRBJ1-4
D: .
size: .

CDR3: CASSPRTGRGYGYTF
DNA: TGTGCCAGCAGCCCCCGGACAGGGCGAGGCTATGGCTACACCTTC
V: TRBV7-8
J: TRBJ1-2
D: TRBD1
size: few

CDR3: CASSWTSSHEQFF
DNA: TGTGCCAGCAGCTGGACTAGTTCCCATGAGCAGTTCTTC
V: TRBV5-4
J: TRBJ2-1
D: TRBD2
size: .

CDR3: CASNGGGLNEQFF
DNA: TGTGCCAGCAATGGCGGGGGGTTGAATGAGCAGTTCTTC
V: TRBV2
J: TRBJ2-1
D: TRBD2
size: .

CDR3: CASSPGLTEAFF
DNA: TGTGCCAGCAGTCCGGGGCTCACTGAAGCTTTCTTT
V: TRBV6-5
J: TRBJ1-1
D: .
size: .

CDR3: CASSVDSGLFNEQFF
DNA: TGTGCCAGCAGCGTAGATAGCGGGCTCTTCAATGAGCAGTTCTTC
V: TRBV9
J: TRBJ2-1
D: TRBD2
size: once

CDR3: CASSPPTGYSGNTIYF
DNA: TGTGCCAGCAGTCCGCCGACAGGGTACTCTGGAAACACCATATATTTT
V: TRBV7-9
J: TRBJ1-3
D: TRBD1
size: .

CDR3: CASSRSFRDRGVPYEKLFF
DNA: TGTGCCAGCTCTAGGAGTTTTCGGGACAGGGGAGTTCCGTATGAAAAACTGTTTTTT
V: TRBV18
J: TRBJ1-4
D: TRBD1
size: .

CDR3: CASGALAKNIQYF
DNA: TGTGCCAGCGGAGCACTAGCCAAAAACATTCAGTACTTC
V: TRBV28
J: TRBJ2-4
D: .
size: .

CDR3: CASSLLGENEQFF
DNA: TGTGCCAGCAGTTTATTAGGGGAGAATGAGCAGTTCTTC
V: TRBV28
J: TRBJ2-1
D: .
size: .

CDR3: CASSEVSESNTEAFF
DNA: TGTGCCAGCAGTGAAGTATCAGAGTCGAACACTGAAGCTTTCTTT
V: TRBV25-1
J: TRBJ1-1
D: .
size: .

CDR3: CASTRTVRDNEQFF
DNA: TGTGCCAGCACCCGGACAGTTAGGGACAATGAGCAGTTCTTC
V: TRBV25-1
J: TRBJ2-1
D: .
size: .

CDR3: CASSLLAGGEPSYEQYF
DNA: TGTGCCAGCAGTTTATTAGCGGGAGGTGAACCGTCCTACGAGCAGTACTTC
V: TRBV27
J: TRBJ2-7
D: TRBD2
size: .

CDR3: CASSFLFNQPQHF
DNA: TGTGCCAGCAGCTTCCTATTCAATCAGCCCCAGCATTTT
V: TRBV7-6
J: TRBJ1-5
D: .
size: .

CDR3: CASSDWAGHRTDTQYF
DNA: TGTGCCAGCAGCGACTGGGCGGGGCATCGCACAGATACGCAGTATTTT
V: TRBV9
J: TRBJ2-3
D: .
size: .

CDR3: CASSLVLAGGQNNEQFF
DNA: TGTGCCAGCAGTTTAGTACTAGCGGGAGGACAAAACAATGAGCAGTTCTTC
V: TRBV27
J: TRBJ2-1
D: TRBD2
size: .

CDR3: CSVEERDASYNEQFF
DNA: TGCAGCGTTGAGGAACGGGACGCGTCCTACAATGAGCAGTTCTTC
V: TRBV29-1
J: TRBJ2-1
D: .
size: .

CDR3: CASRGTGGSYEQYF
DNA: TGTGCCAGCAGGGGGACAGGGGGCTCCTACGAGCAGTACTTC
V: TRBV11-2
J: TRBJ2-7
D: TRBD1
size: .

CDR3: CASSYLDSSYEQYF
DNA: TGTGCCAGCAGTTATCTGGACTCCTCCTACGAGCAGTACTTC
V: TRBV28
J: TRBJ2-7
D: .
size: .

CDR3: CASSLDSIISGANVLTF
DNA: TGTGCCAGCAGTTTAGATTCCATCATCTCTGGGGCCAACGTCCTGACTTTC
V: TRBV28
J: TRBJ2-6
D: .
size: .

CDR3: CASSYRDRSTDTQYF
DNA: TGTGCCAGCAGTTACCGGGACAGGAGCACAGATACGCAGTATTTT
V: TRBV27
J: TRBJ2-3
D: TRBD1
size: few